A selection of T cell receptor beta chains follows, all from one sample in a study of beta chain features in type 1 diabetes. The assay was immunoSEQ multiplex PCR, and TCRdb's table has in-frame clones only and misses some. This table has approximately 50,000 clones, over 40% appearing once. Sequencing was done on a sample of Tregs from blood. These receptors all stem from a man under 40 with type 1 diabetes. Each CDR3 is given with its conserved first and last residue. D genes are given only for firm matches. Clone size is given for some rows only: seen once, a few or many times, or a class if the clone is expanded.

cdr3_nt,cdr3_aa,d_call,j_call,clone_size,v_call
TGTGCCAGCAGTGAAGGGAGACGGATGAGCGACGAGCAGTACTTC,CASSEGRRMSDEQYF,NA,TRBJ2-7,NA,TRBV2
TGTGCCAGCAGCTTAGAGAGGTGGAGAGGAAAAGAGACCCAGTACTTC,CASSLERWRGKETQYF,NA,TRBJ2-5,NA,TRBV7-6
TGTGCCAGCAGCTGGACACCACACTCCTACAATGAGCAGTTCTTC,CASSWTPHSYNEQFF,NA,TRBJ2-1,NA,TRBV5-8
TGCGCCAGCAGCTTGTCGACTAGCGGAATCACAGATACGCAGTATTTT,CASSLSTSGITDTQYF,TRBD2,TRBJ2-3,few,TRBV5-1
TGTGCCAGCAGTCCCCCAGGGGATGAAAAACTGTTTTTT,CASSPPGDEKLFF,NA,TRBJ1-4,NA,TRBV6-5
TGTGCCAGCAGCGATAGGAGGACTAGCGGGTTTTACGAGCAGTACTTC,CASSDRRTSGFYEQYF,TRBD2,TRBJ2-7,few,TRBV7-9
TGTGCCAGTTCGACTAGCTTTATACGGCAGTTCTTC,CASSTSFIRQFF,TRBD2,TRBJ2-1,NA,TRBV19
TGTGCCAGCAGCCCGGAGACAGGGGGCTTCACTGAAGCTTTCTTT,CASSPETGGFTEAFF,TRBD1,TRBJ1-1,once,TRBV7-3
TGTGCCAGCAGTACCCAGACAGGGGGCAATCAGCCCCAGCATTTT,CASSTQTGGNQPQHF,TRBD1,TRBJ1-5,few,TRBV2
TGTGCCAGCAGTTCACAACAGGGAGCGGGGGCTTTCTTT,CASSSQQGAGAFF,NA,TRBJ1-1,NA,TRBV27
TGTGCCAGCAGTTTAGACCGGGACATGTTCTCCTACGAGCAGTACTTC,CASSLDRDMFSYEQYF,NA,TRBJ2-7,few,TRBV27
TGTGCCAGCAGTCGATTCCAGGGTAATCAGCCCCAGCATTTT,CASSRFQGNQPQHF,NA,TRBJ1-5,once,TRBV28
TGTGCCAGCTCACCAACAGGTAGAAGCACTGAAGCTTTCTTT,CASSPTGRSTEAFF,NA,TRBJ1-1,NA,TRBV18
TGTGCCAGCAGTAAAGGGAGGCAACCGACCTATGGCTACACCTTC,CASSKGRQPTYGYTF,NA,TRBJ1-2,NA,TRBV27
TGTGCCAGCAGCACATCTAGCGGGAGAGTTGAAGATACGCAGTATTTT,CASSTSSGRVEDTQYF,TRBD2,TRBJ2-3,few,TRBV7-8
TGTGCTAGTGGTCTTGGGGCAACTAGCAATCAAGAGACCCAGTACTTC,CASGLGATSNQETQYF,NA,TRBJ2-5,once,TRBV12-5
TGTGCCAGCAACCCCACTGACCCGGACTACCAATACGAGCAGTACTTC,CASNPTDPDYQYEQYF,NA,TRBJ2-7,NA,TRBV21-1
TGTGCCAGCAGCTTAGCGGTGGGACTAGCACCCTACGAGCAGTACTTC,CASSLAVGLAPYEQYF,TRBD2,TRBJ2-7,few,TRBV7-2
TGCAGTGCACGGTATAATTCACCCCTCCACTTT,CSARYNSPLHF,NA,TRBJ1-6,few,TRBV20-1
TGTGCCAGCAGTACCCGGATAGCGGGAGTGGCTGAGCAGTTCTTC,CASSTRIAGVAEQFF,TRBD2,TRBJ2-1,few,TRBV28
TGTGCCAGCTCACCGGGACAGCAGGAATACAATGAGCAGTTCTTC,CASSPGQQEYNEQFF,TRBD1,TRBJ2-1,NA,TRBV18
TGCAGCGGGGGAGGTGGCACAGATACGCAGTATTTT,CSGGGGTDTQYF,NA,TRBJ2-3,NA,TRBV29-1
TGTGCCAGCAGCTGGGGACTGGTCGAGACCCAGTACTTC,CASSWGLVETQYF,NA,TRBJ2-5,NA,TRBV7-8
TGTGCCAGCAGTTTAGAGACAGCTTCAAACACTGAAGCTTTCTTT,CASSLETASNTEAFF,NA,TRBJ1-1,NA,TRBV28
TGTGCCAGCTCACCATTCGGCGGGCTTAACACCGGGGAGCTGTTTTTT,CASSPFGGLNTGELFF,NA,TRBJ2-2,NA,TRBV18
TGTGCCAGCAGCTATACGAGGCGGGAGGGCACTGAAGCTTTCTTT,CASSYTRREGTEAFF,NA,TRBJ1-1,NA,TRBV7-8
TGTGCCTGGAGTCGGGTCGGCCATGAGCAGTTCTTC,CAWSRVGHEQFF,NA,TRBJ2-1,few,TRBV30
TGTGCCAGTCAGGAGGCGGGAGGGCCTGGAGATACGCAGTATTTT,CASQEAGGPGDTQYF,TRBD2,TRBJ2-3,NA,TRBV18
TGTGCCAGCAGCCAACATGGACAGGGTGGTCAGCCCCAGCATTTT,CASSQHGQGGQPQHF,TRBD1,TRBJ1-5,few,TRBV4-2